The 9 T cell receptor beta chains presented below share a single source sample, sequenced in a study of metastatic and nonmetastatic thyroid tumors (dated by TCRdb to the early 2020s). The protocol used for the library was PCR. The sequencing machine was an Illumina HiSeq 4000. TCRdb reran the public reads through fastp at Q25 and MiXCR, keeping productive beta chains. The sample data list about 89,000 clones, and about an eighth of these were observed just once. Approximately 8.8% of the sample rests with the top ten. No treatment had been received by any patient before thyroid surgery. Sequenced: tumor tissue. All receptors derive from a female donor with papillary thyroid cancer or a benign thyroid nodule (not recorded which). Some clones in this sample may be carry-over from other donors' samples.

On this clone itself: A read error is possible here, since a much larger clone lies one base away. Other DNA sequences in this sample translate to the same CDR3. V is TRBV2 and J is TRBJ2-4, with TRBD2 identical over 8 bases. The V and J ends lost 7 bases and 4 bases, in that order; junction bases with no gene match: 6. Per germline, CDR1 SNHLY and CDR2 FYNNEI. This CDR3 region has 14 residues. The CDR3 DNA follows: TGTGCCAGCAATCCCGGACTAGCAAAAAACATTCAGTACTTC. Amino acids: CASNPGLAKNIQYF. The whole variable domain, filled in from reference TRBV2 and TRBJ2-4, reads EPEVTQTPSHQVTQMGQEVILRCVPISNHLYFYWYRQILGQKVEFLVSFYNNEISEKSEIFDDQFSVERPDGSNFTLKIRSTKLEDSAMYFCASNPGLAKNIQYFGAGTRLSVL.

This clone occurred many times. The rearrangement joins TRBV6-5 to TRBJ2-1, with 7 bases fitting TRBD1. The junction had 9 bases not matched to a gene; V was cut back by 0 bases and J by 1 base. In germline, CDR1 is MNHEY, CDR2 SVGAGI. CDR3 size: 18 residues. The DNA for the CDR3 is TGTGCCAGCAGTTACTCGATCCCAGGGGGTGGTTCCTACAATGAGCAGTTCTTC. Protein product: CASSYSIPGGGSYNEQFF.

This clone was counted only a few times. This chain uses TRBV20-1 with TRBJ1-4; TRBD1 is a possible D gene (5 bases). The CDR3 is made up of 13 amino acids. Germline values: CDR1 DFQATT, CDR2 SNEGSKA (reference sequence). The V gene lost 3 bases and the J gene lost 4 bases, with 9 bases spanning the gap. The CDR3 nucleotides read TGCAGTGCTAGGCGGGACGGTAATGAAAAACTGTTTTTT. It codes for CSARRDGNEKLFF.

In its sample, this clone was seen many times. V usage is TRBV19 and J usage is TRBJ1-1; TRBD1 might be the D (5 bases). The CDR3 spans 13 residues. V dropped 4 bases and J dropped 4 bases, with 10 bases sitting between them. The germline gives CDR1 LNHDA, CDR2 SQIVND (reference sequence). In DNA, the CDR3 is TGTGCCAGTAGTACCTCAACAGGCACTGAAGCTTTCTTT. Protein: CASSTSTGTEAFF.

The gene calls are TRBV4-1 and TRBJ2-6; no clear D gene. Germline assignment: CDR1 MGHRA and CDR2 YSYEKL. V was cut by 0 bases and J by 0 bases, with 15 bases left in between. The CDR3 covers 19 residues. CDR3 bases: TGCGCCAGCAGCCAAGATGGGCAGGACGGTTTCTCTGGGGCCAACGTCCTGACTTTC. Its translation: CASSQDGQDGFSGANVLTF.

This clone was recorded at least ten times. V and J are TRBV28 and TRBJ2-7, with a weak D call TRBD2 (7 bases). CDR1 MDHEN and CDR2 SYDVKM come from the germline V gene. The CDR3 runs 14 residues. V was clipped by 3 bases and J by 4 bases, with 13 bases between them. The CDR3 protein is CASSFSRGGYEQYF. In DNA form, the CDR3 reads TGTGCCAGCAGTTTCTCTAGGGGGGGGTACGAGCAGTACTTC.

The sample holds many counts of this clone. The J gene is TRBJ1-1, the V gene TRBV10-1; perhaps TRBD1 as D (5 bases). The V and J ends lost 6 bases and 2 bases respectively, with 10 bases between them. Germline-derived CDR1 and CDR2 are WNHNN and SYGVQD (reference sequence). CDR3 length equals 13 residues. The CDR3 region has the DNA TGCGCCAGCAGGGAGACAGTTAACACTGAAGCTTTCTTT. Translating it yields CASRETVNTEAFF.

This clone came up many times. V usage is TRBV20-1 and J usage is TRBJ1-1, with D possibly TRBD1 on 5 matching bases. V lost 1 base and J lost 11, with 11 bases in between. The CDR3 is 11 residues long. Per the germline V gene, CDR1 is DFQATT and CDR2 is SNEGSKA (reference sequence). The CDR3 bases are TGCAGTGCTAGAGGTCAGGGATGGGCTTTCTTT. Translation: CSARGQGWAFF.

This clone was observed many times. The V and J genes are TRBV12-3 or TRBV12-4 and TRBJ1-1, with TRBD1 as a possible D gene (6 bases). The CDR3 covers 13 residues. V was shortened by 4 bases and J by 1 base, with 7 bases between the two germline ends. The CDR3 loop reads CASSWGQNTEAFF. The DNA for the CDR3 is TGTGCCAGCAGTTGGGGACAGAACACTGAAGCTTTCTTT.